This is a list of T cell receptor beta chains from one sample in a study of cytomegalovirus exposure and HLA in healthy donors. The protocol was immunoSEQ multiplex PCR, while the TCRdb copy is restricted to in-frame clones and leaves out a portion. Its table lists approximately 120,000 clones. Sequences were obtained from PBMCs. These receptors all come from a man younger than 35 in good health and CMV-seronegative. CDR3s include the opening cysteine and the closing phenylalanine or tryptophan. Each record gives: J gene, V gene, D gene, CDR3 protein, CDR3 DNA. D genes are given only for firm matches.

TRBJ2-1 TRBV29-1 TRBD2 CSVEVGSGGSYNEQFF TGCAGCGTTGAAGTGGGTAGCGGGGGTTCCTACAATGAGCAGTTCTTC
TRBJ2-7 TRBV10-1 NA CASSESGAYEQYF TGCGCCAGCAGTGAGTCCGGGGCCTACGAGCAGTACTTC
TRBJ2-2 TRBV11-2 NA CASSRRGPNTGELFF TGTGCCAGCAGCCGGAGGGGGCCGAACACCGGGGAGCTGTTTTTT
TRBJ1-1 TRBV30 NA CAWTLTGSTEAFF TGTGCCTGGACCCTGACCGGGAGCACTGAAGCTTTCTTT
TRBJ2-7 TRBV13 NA CASLEYDSSYEQYF TGTGCCAGCTTAGAATACGACAGCTCCTACGAGCAGTACTTC
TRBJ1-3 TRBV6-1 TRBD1 CASSEGAGGWGSGNTIYF TGTGCCAGCAGTGAAGGGGCAGGGGGATGGGGCTCTGGAAACACCATATATTTT
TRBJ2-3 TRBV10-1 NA CARDRPGADTQYF TGCGCCAGGGACAGGCCGGGGGCAGATACGCAGTATTTT
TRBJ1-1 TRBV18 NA CASSPTGDTEAFF TGTGCCAGCTCACCGACGGGGGACACTGAAGCTTTCTTT
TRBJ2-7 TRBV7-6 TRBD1 CASRHGQGSSYEQYF TGTGCCAGCAGGCACGGACAGGGGAGCTCCTACGAGCAGTACTTC
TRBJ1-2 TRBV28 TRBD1 CASSRQGAKIYTF TGTGCCAGCAGTCGACAGGGGGCGAAAATCTACACCTTC
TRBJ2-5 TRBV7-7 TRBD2 CASQAGVYQETQYF TGTGCCAGCCAAGCGGGAGTCTACCAAGAGACCCAGTACTTC
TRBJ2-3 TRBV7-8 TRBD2 CASSLIGGSGDTQYF TGTGCCAGCAGCTTAATCGGGGGGTCGGGAGATACGCAGTATTTT
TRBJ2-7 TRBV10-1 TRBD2 CASSRTSGYEQYF TGCGCCAGCAGCCGGACTAGCGGCTACGAGCAGTACTTC
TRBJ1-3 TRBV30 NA CAWATAAIYF TGTGCCTGGGCCACGGCGGCCATATATTTT
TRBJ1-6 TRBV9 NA CASSVGTGINSPLHF TGTGCCAGCAGCGTAGGAACAGGGATTAATTCACCCCTCCACTTT
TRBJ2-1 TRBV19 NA CASREAGSYNEQFF TGTGCCAGCAGGGAGGCAGGCTCCTACAATGAGCAGTTCTTC
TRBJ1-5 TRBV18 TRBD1 CASSPGQGWDQPQHF TGTGCCAGCTCACCGGGACAGGGGTGGGATCAGCCCCAGCATTTT
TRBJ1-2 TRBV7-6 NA CASSSLTKPNYGYTF TGTGCCAGCAGCTCCTTGACAAAGCCTAACTATGGCTACACCTTC
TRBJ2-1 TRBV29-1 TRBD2 CSVDTARGEMGLLYNEQFF TGCAGCGTTGATACTGCCCGGGGGGAGATGGGACTCCTATACAATGAGCAGTTCTTC
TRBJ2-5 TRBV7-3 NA CASSLKAGRRETQYF TGTGCCAGCAGCTTAAAGGCAGGGCGTCGGGAGACCCAGTACTTC
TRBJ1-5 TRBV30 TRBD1 CAWSTTRLTGSHQPQHF TGTGCCTGGAGTACTACCCGCCTGACAGGGTCGCATCAGCCCCAGCATTTT
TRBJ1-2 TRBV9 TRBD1 CASSPRQGSNYGYTF TGTGCCAGCAGCCCCCGACAGGGTAGCAACTATGGCTACACCTTC
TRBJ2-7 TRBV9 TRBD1 CASSDRQGAHEQYF TGTGCCAGCAGCGACCGACAGGGGGCCCACGAGCAGTACTTC
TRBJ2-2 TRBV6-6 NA CASSHGYSGGELFF TGTGCCAGCAGCCACGGCTATTCGGGCGGGGAGCTGTTTTTT
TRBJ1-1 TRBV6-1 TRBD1 CASRADRDRNTEAFF TGTGCCAGCAGGGCAGACCGGGACAGGAACACTGAAGCTTTCTTT
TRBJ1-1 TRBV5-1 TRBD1 CASSSGQGNTEVFF TGCGCCAGCAGCTCGGGACAGGGGAACACTGAAGTTTTCTTT
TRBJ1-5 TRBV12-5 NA CASGRGHNQPQHF TGTGCTAGTGGCAGGGGTCACAATCAGCCCCAGCATTTT
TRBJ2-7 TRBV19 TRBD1 CASSTTGDPYEQYF TGTGCCAGTAGTACTACAGGGGATCCCTACGAGCAGTACTTC
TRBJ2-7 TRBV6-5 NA CASARWQPPRGEQYF TGTGCCAGCGCCCGATGGCAACCCCCAAGGGGCGAGCAGTACTTC
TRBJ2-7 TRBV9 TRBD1 CASSPGTGAAEQYF TGTGCCAGCAGCCCCGGGACAGGGGCGGCCGAGCAGTACTTC
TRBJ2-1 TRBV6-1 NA CASSLSLPYNEQFF TGTGCCAGCAGCTTATCTCTTCCCTACAATGAGCAGTTCTTC
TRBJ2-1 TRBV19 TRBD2 CASGASGRPWEQFF TGTGCCAGTGGGGCTAGCGGCAGGCCATGGGAGCAGTTCTTC
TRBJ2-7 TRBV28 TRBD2 CASSPLAGALNEQYF TGTGCCAGCAGTCCTCTAGCGGGAGCTCTCAACGAGCAGTACTTC
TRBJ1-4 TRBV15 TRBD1 CATSWRQGIDEKLFF TGTGCCACCAGCTGGCGACAGGGGATCGATGAAAAACTGTTTTTT
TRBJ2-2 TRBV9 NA CASSVVQGDRELFF TGTGCCAGCAGCGTAGTCCAGGGCGACCGGGAGCTGTTTTTT
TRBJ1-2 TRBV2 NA CASSDPPGNDYGYTF TGTGCCAGCAGCGACCCGCCGGGGAACGACTATGGCTACACCTTC
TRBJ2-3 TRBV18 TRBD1 CASSPRGDRWRTDTQYF TGTGCCAGCTCGCCAAGAGGGGACAGGTGGCGCACAGATACGCAGTATTTT
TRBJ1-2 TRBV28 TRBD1 CASSRQGDYGYTF TGTGCCAGCAGCCGACAGGGTGACTATGGCTACACCTTC
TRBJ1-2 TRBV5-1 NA CASSLDLKTYYGYTF TGCGCCAGCAGCTTGGACCTGAAGACTTACTATGGCTACACCTTC
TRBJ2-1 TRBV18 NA CASSPTLEPYNEQFF TGTGCCAGCTCACCGACACTCGAGCCGTACAATGAGCAGTTCTTC
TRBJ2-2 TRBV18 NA CASSPLDSNTGELFF TGTGCCAGCTCACCCCTCGACAGCAACACCGGGGAGCTGTTTTTT
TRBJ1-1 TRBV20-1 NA CSATGKTEAFF TGCAGTGCTACAGGGAAAACTGAAGCTTTCTTT
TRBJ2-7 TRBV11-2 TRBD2 CASSSSGLPNYEQYF TGTGCCAGCAGCTCCTCGGGACTACCCAACTACGAGCAGTACTTC
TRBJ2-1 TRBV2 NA CASVPPRGKEQFF TGTGCCAGTGTCCCACCCCGGGGGAAAGAGCAGTTCTTC
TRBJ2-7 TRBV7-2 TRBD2 CASSLGGGSYEQYF TGTGCCAGCAGCTTAGGGGGCGGGAGTTACGAGCAGTACTTC
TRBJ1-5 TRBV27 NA CASSHRPWTNSNQPQHF TGTGCCAGCAGTCACCGACCATGGACAAATAGCAATCAGCCCCAGCATTTT
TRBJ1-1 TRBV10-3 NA CAIMRAEGTEAFF TGTGCCATCATGAGGGCTGAGGGCACTGAAGCTTTCTTT
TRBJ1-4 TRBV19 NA CASSTLFKRGRTNEKLFF TGTGCCAGTAGTACCCTTTTCAAGCGGGGACGGACTAATGAAAAACTGTTTTTT
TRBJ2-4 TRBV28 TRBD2 CASTLRGEDKNIQYF TGTGCCAGCACCCTACGGGGGGAGGACAAAAACATTCAGTACTTC
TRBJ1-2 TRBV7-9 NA CASSPGLLGYTF TGTGCCAGCAGCCCGGGACTTCTTGGCTACACCTTC